The sequence of this T cell receptor beta chain was determined in a study of T cells in Graves' hyperthyroidism and ophthalmopathy (dated by TCRdb to between 2017 and 2020). Some background on the complete study: Peripheral blood samples were taken at initial diagnosis, before any treatment was given. To identify distinguishing TCR V-J signatures, a discovery cohort of around 100 patients was used, comprising fewer than 45 with Graves' ophthalmopathy and 55 to 65 with stable Graves' hyperthyroidism. Prospective prediction of ophthalmopathy was tested in an independent validation cohort consisting of some 18 hyperthyroidism patients and approximately 16 patients who later progressed to ophthalmopathy. For training and testing, the 100 or so patients in the discovery cohort were randomly divided in a 7:3 ratio. The study also compared thyroid tissue and blood T-cell repertoires from a handful of Graves' hyperthyroidism patients. Once sampling was done, hyperthyroidism patients were given methimazole at a starting dose of 30 mg daily, whereas ophthalmopathy patients were given high-dose intravenous methylprednisolone. TCR Vbeta CDR3 sequencing of some 140 peripheral blood samples (fewer than 45 ophthalmopathy, over 70 hyperthyroidism and some 17 progressor patients) is reported in the paper.

Ophthalmopathy patients had moderately to severely active disease, Clinical Activity Score of at least 3, NOSPECS grade of at least 4, and duration under 3 months. The study excluded patients with uncontrolled infections, other autoimmune diseases, pregnancy or lactation. Diagnoses relied on clinical symptoms, serum thyroxine and TRAb, thyroid ultrasound and orbital computed tomography. Ficoll-Paque density gradient centrifugation was used to isolate PBMCs from about 10 ml of fresh peripheral blood. Trizol reagent was used to extract total RNA, and RNA quality was then checked on an Agilent 2100 Bioanalyzer. Points the paper makes about the study in general: Most expanded thyroid clonotypes (frequency above 0.001) were also detected in blood, suggesting blood repertoires may reflect thyroid immune responses. In validation, the model predicted progression to ophthalmopathy a median of roughly 6.1 months before onset, with about 70% sensitivity and nearly 75% specificity. In cross-validation, a model built on a 13 V-J signature told ophthalmopathy apart from stable hyperthyroidism with just under 90% sensitivity and roughly 81% specificity, and in testing the same model reached 80%/75%. Sample size was not statistically predetermined, and blinding of investigators to group allocation was not performed.

Spanning cysteine to phenylalanine, the CDR3 consists of 15 amino acids. The kept DNA is CDR3 alone, 45 bases in frame from the first base. CDR1 and CDR2 (SNHLY, FYNNEI) derive from the germline V gene. Trimming accounts for 6 bases at V and 4 bases at J, while the number of junction bases matched to no gene is 6. At least ten counts were recorded for this clonotype. Its recognized antigen is unknown. No base quality values were provided; no much bigger clone lies one nucleotide off. The TCR beta CDR3 regions were amplified from RNA transcripts. The first round of RT-PCR for the TCR CDR3 was performed with the HTBI primer set and the Qiagen OneStep RT-PCR kit. Libraries were constructed in a second round of multiplex PCR, after which size selection and purification were performed. Paired-end sequencing of the libraries was performed with 100 bp reads on an Illumina HiSeq2000. For the original study's pipeline: SOAPnuke was used to process the raw data, with reads discarded if the reads contained adapters or uncalled bases, had a mean Phred below 15, or lacked an exact constant-primer or identifier match. COPE v1.2.5 was used to merge the high-quality paired reads, and each unique nucleotide sequence was defined as a clonotype. MiTCR v1.1 was used to align clonotypes to the IMGT TRBV, TRBD and TRBJ reference segments. The analysis included only V-J combinations with a frequency above 0.0001, which together covered roughly 99% of the repertoires. The TCS score was defined as the ratio of F50 (clonal expansion) to E x V (chaos), calculated using BLOSUM62-based TCRdist between CDR3 peptides within each V-J. Welch's t-statistics and random forest reduced 500 to 550 V-J features to under 15, which were used in a naive Bayes classifier (R e1071). TCRdb cleaned the public reads at Q25 with fastp, built clones with MiXCR and kept in-frame beta chains. CDR3 protein sequences are deduplicated, and each keeps its most common genes and DNA. In this record, the V and J calls reflect TCRdb's handling and not the investigators' own analysis. This sample holds around 300,000 distinct CDR3 sequences; around 20% were observed only once. The ten largest clones capture 35% to 40% of the sample.

The receptor's source is a man aged 50 to 60 with Graves' ophthalmopathy. The chain joins TRBV2 to TRBJ1-4, with 9 bases aligning to TRBD1. The source material was blood. The CDR3 protein is CASRPGTGRNEKLFF. The DNA reads as follows: TGTGCCAGCAGACCAGGGACAGGGCGTAATGAAAAACTGTTTTTT.